Each of the 27 T cell receptor beta chains below was sequenced from the same sample in a study of control samples from healthy donors and cancer patients. Using immunoSEQ multiplex PCR, the repertoire was profiled, and TCRdb retains in-frame clones only, with some absent. Among 120,000 or so clones listed, about 91% were seen once. The material sequenced was blood. The origin of the receptors is a man aged 18 to 29 in good health.

The CDR3 nucleotides read TGTGCCAGCAGCACCGACAGAGTGAATGGCTACACCTTC. The encoded protein is CASSTDRVNGYTF. V is TRBV27 and J is TRBJ1-2, with TRBD1 as a possible D gene (5 bases). Germline CDR1 reads MNHEY; CDR2 reads SMNVEV (reference sequence). Trimming pared 6 bases from V and 6 bases from J, leaving 14 bases between. The CDR3 runs 13 residues.

V and J are TRBV12-3 or TRBV12-4 and TRBJ2-7, with D possibly being TRBD2 (5 bases). V gave up 4 bases and J gave up 3 bases, with 10 bases separating them. The CDR3 has 13 amino acids. The CDR3 loop reads CASSWGDYYEQYF. DNA of the CDR3: TGTGCCAGCAGTTGGGGAGATTACTACGAGCAGTACTTC.

V usage is TRBV15 and J usage is TRBJ2-7; possibly TRBD1 for D (6 bases). Trimming cost V 1 base and J 3 bases, with 13 bases left between them. This CDR3 has 15 residues. The germline V gene has CDR1 LNHNV and CDR2 YYDKDF (reference sequence). CDR3 bases: TGTGCCACCAGCAGAGTAAAGGACAGCTTCTACGAGCAGTACTTC. Protein sequence: CATSRVKDSFYEQYF.

The chain recombines TRBV12-3 or TRBV12-4 with TRBJ2-2; perhaps D is TRBD1 or TRBD2 (5 bases each). V dropped 5 bases and J dropped 8 bases, with 12 bases sitting between them. CDR3 length equals 13 residues. The CDR3 protein is CASSPGPAGELFF. As DNA, the CDR3 is TGTGCCAGCAGTCCGGGACCCGCAGGGGAGCTGTTTTTT.

In this sample, this clone turned up once. The rearrangement uses TRBV11-2 and TRBJ1-4, with a weak D call TRBD1 (5 bases). CDR1 is SGHAT and CDR2 is FQNNGV in the germline V gene. This CDR3 spans 15 amino acids. V lost 5 bases and J 8 bases, leaving 18 bases between the germline ends. In nucleotides, the CDR3 is TGTGCCAGCAGCCCGGGGACGGGGGGTTCGGAAAAACTGTTTTTT. Translated, it gives CASSPGTGGSEKLFF.

The rearrangement links TRBV18 to TRBJ2-5; TRBD1 agrees at 7 bases. The CDR3 spans 15 residues. V lost 3 bases, J lost 1 base, and 5 bases stayed unmatched. In germline, CDR1 is KGHSH, CDR2 LQKENI. CDR3 DNA: TGTGCCAGCTCACCCCCGGGACAGCCCCAAGAGACCCAGTACTTC. Translated, it gives CASSPPGQPQETQYF.

This chain links TRBV6-4 with TRBJ2-3, with 9 nucleotides matching TRBD2. CDR1 and CDR2 from the germline V gene are MRHNA and SNTAGT. The CDR3 contains 16 residues. After removal of 0 bases from V and 7 bases from J, the junction contained 8 bases not matched to a gene. CDR3 loop: CASSDSASGARNTQYF. CDR3 DNA sequence: TGTGCCAGCAGTGACTCGGCTAGCGGGGCCCGGAATACGCAGTATTTT.

The genes are TRBV7-9 and TRBJ2-7; 7 positions agree with TRBD1. The CDR3 has 11 residues. CDR1 and CDR2 (germline): SEHNR, FQNEAQ (reference sequence). J was trimmed by 13 bases and V by 5 bases; bases with no gene match: 8. The CDR3 loop reads CASSPGTVSYF. The CDR3 region has the DNA TGTGCCAGCAGCCCCGGGACAGTCTCCTACTTC.

The chain couples TRBV19 to TRBJ2-7; 9 nucleotides match TRBD1. Germline V gene data show CDR1 as LNHDA and CDR2 as SQIVND (reference sequence). The CDR3 consists of 15 residues. V lost 5 bases and J lost 5; bases outside the gene matches: 10. CDR3 region: CASSVRDRAVHEQYF. The CDR3 coding sequence is TGTGCCAGTAGTGTCCGGGACAGGGCAGTCCACGAGCAGTACTTC. The variable domain in full, completed from reference TRBV19 and TRBJ2-7, reads DGGITQSPKYLFRKEGQNVTLSCEQNLNHDAMYWYRQDPGQGLRLIYYSQIVNDFQKGDIAEGYSVSREKKESFPLTVTSAQKNPTAFYLCASSVRDRAVHEQYFGPGTRLTVT.

V is TRBV3-1 (or the pseudogene TRBV3-2) and J is TRBJ2-7; TRBD1 agrees at 7 bases. Germline V CDR1 and CDR2: LGHDT, YNNKEL (reference sequence). This CDR3 has 13 amino acids. V was clipped by 4 bases and J by 1 base; unmatched bases: 1. The CDR3 nucleotides are TGTGCCAGCAGCCCGGGACAGTCCTACGAGCAGTACTTC. It yields the protein CASSPGQSYEQYF.

The chain has TRBV11-2 and TRBJ2-5, with 11 bases aligning to TRBD2. CDR1 and CDR2 (germline): SGHAT, FQNNGV. CDR3 length equals 14 residues. V lost 5 bases to trimming and J lost 5 bases; unmatched junction nucleotides: 4. Here the CDR3 DNA reads TGTGCCAGCAGCGTTAGCGGGGGGGCGGAGACCCAGTACTTC. As protein: CASSVSGGAETQYF.

The rearrangement links TRBV11-2 to TRBJ1-1; maybe TRBD1 (5 bases). V dropped 2 bases and J dropped 0 bases, with 10 bases sitting between them. The germline V gene encodes CDR1 SGHAT and CDR2 FQNNGV. The CDR3 has 15 residues. Here the CDR3 reads CASSLSGHMNTEAFF. Written as DNA, the CDR3 is TGTGCCAGCAGCTTAAGCGGACACATGAACACTGAAGCTTTCTTT.

The CDR3 DNA reads as TGCGCCAGCAGCCAACAGATCCGGGACAGTGCTGGAAACACCATATATTTT. Its protein is CASSQQIRDSAGNTIYF. This chain joins TRBV4-1 and TRBJ1-3; 7 bases fit TRBD1. This CDR3 has 17 residues. In germline, CDR1 is MGHRA, CDR2 YSYEKL. V gave up 2 bases and J gave up 2 bases; unmatched junction bases: 9.

This clone occurred once. This chain uses TRBV9 with TRBJ1-2; no clear D. Germline assignment: CDR1 SGDLS and CDR2 YYNGEE. This CDR3 comprises 14 residues. The germline V and J ends were trimmed by 1 base and 7 bases, with 14 bases remaining between them. The CDR3: CASSVPGSGSGYTF. The DNA for the CDR3 is TGTGCCAGCAGCGTACCCGGGAGTGGGTCTGGCTACACCTTC.

V is TRBV2 and J is TRBJ2-6; 7 positions agree with TRBD1. The CDR3 extends over 15 amino acids. The V segment lost 6 bases and the J segment 1 base; nucleotides outside the gene matches: 3. Germline CDR1 is SNHLY and CDR2 is FYNNEI. DNA for the CDR3: TGTGCCAGCAGACCGGACAGGTCTGGGGCCAACGTCCTGACTTTC. Translating it yields CASRPDRSGANVLTF.

This clone was counted at least ten times. The gene calls are TRBV15 and TRBJ1-1, with D possibly being TRBD1 (5 bases). The CDR3 covers 17 residues. Germline CDR1 LNHNV, CDR2 YYDKDF (reference sequence). V gave up 1 base and J gave up 3 bases, with 18 bases separating them. The CDR3 sequence: CATSRGSVMGEDTEAFF. The CDR3 DNA is TGTGCCACCAGCAGAGGATCGGTTATGGGGGAGGACACTGAAGCTTTCTTT.

The CDR3 DNA sequence: TGTGCCAGCAGCCTAGGGACAGCCTCTGAAGCTTTCTTT. Encoded protein: CASSLGTASEAFF. The chain is built from TRBV5-5 and TRBJ1-1; 7 bases line up with TRBD1. The germline gives CDR1 SGHKS, CDR2 YYEKEE (reference sequence). This CDR3 has 13 amino acids. With 4 bases clipped from V and 6 bases from J, the junction kept 6 bases outside the gene matches.

The CDR3 is CASSEYRGSYNSPLHF. The CDR3 region has the DNA TGCGCCAGCAGCGAATACAGGGGATCCTATAATTCACCCCTCCACTTT. The chain uses TRBV4-1 and TRBJ1-6; the match to TRBD1 covers 7 bases. The V gene's germline CDR1 is MGHRA and CDR2 YSYEKL. This CDR3 spans 16 amino acids. V trimming: 5 bases; J trimming: 1 base; junction bases outside the gene matches: 5.

The genes are TRBV5-1 and TRBJ1-2; 8 nucleotides agree with TRBD1. CDR3 size: 15 residues. With 0 bases clipped from V and 6 bases from J, the junction kept 7 bases outside the gene matches. CDR1 is SGHRS and CDR2 is YFSETQ in the germline V gene. The CDR3 bases are TGCGCCAGCAGCTTGGATGCAGGGGGCAATAATGGCTACACCTTC. It is translated as CASSLDAGGNNGYTF.

V gene TRBV4-2 combines with J gene TRBJ2-3; TRBD1 aligns across 7 bases. This CDR3 contains 18 residues. Looked up from germline, CDR1 is LGHNA and CDR2 is YNFKEQ. Unmatched junction bases numbered 12, after V lost 0 bases and J lost 3 bases. The CDR3 region has the DNA TGTGCCAGCAGCCAAGACCCAACTGACAGGGTTTGGACAGATACGCAGTATTTT. Amino acids: CASSQDPTDRVWTDTQYF.

The CDR3 reads CAWAQKDPSYEQYF. CDR3 nucleotides: TGTGCCTGGGCCCAGAAAGATCCGTCCTACGAGCAGTACTTC. This rearrangement joins TRBV30 to TRBJ2-7, with D uncertain. The CDR3 runs 14 residues. Germline loops: CDR1 GTSNPN, CDR2 SVGIG (reference sequence). V gave up 5 bases and J gave up 1 base, with 15 bases separating them.

This clone was recorded only once. The V and J genes are TRBV5-4 and TRBJ2-5, with D maybe TRBD1 (7 bases). This CDR3 region has 14 residues. V lost 4 bases and J 5 bases, leaving 15 bases between the germline ends. The germline CDR1 and CDR2 sequences are SGHNT and YYREEE (reference sequence). CDR3 DNA: TGTGCCAGCAGCCTCCCAGGGGGGAGGGAGACCCAGTACTTC. This gives the protein CASSLPGGRETQYF.

The genes are TRBV4-2 and TRBJ1-3, with D unresolved. The CDR3 totals 15 residues. Germline loops: CDR1 LGHNA, CDR2 YNFKEQ. V was cut by 1 base and J by 0 bases, with 7 bases left in between. The CDR3 here is CASSQVGSSGNTIYF. The CDR3 nucleotides are TGTGCCAGCAGCCAAGTTGGGAGCTCTGGAAACACCATATATTTT.

This chain connects TRBV6-1 to TRBJ1-1; 10 bases fit TRBD1. Germline V gene lookup returns CDR1 MNHNS and CDR2 SASEGT. This CDR3 is 18 amino acids long. Trimming removed 0 bases from V and 10 bases from J; junction bases left unmatched: 17. Here the CDR3 DNA reads TGTGCCAGCAGTGAAGCTTCTCGGGGACAGGGGCAGAGGATAGGAGCTTTCTTT. This gives the protein CASSEASRGQGQRIGAFF.

V usage is TRBV5-1 and J usage is TRBJ1-2, with 8 bases fitting TRBD1. The germline CDR1 and CDR2 sequences are SGHRS and YFSETQ. This CDR3 region has 15 residues. J lost 4 bases, V lost 0 bases, and 5 bases had no gene match. This CDR3 is CASSLGGQGIYGYTF. The CDR3 DNA follows: TGCGCCAGCAGCTTGGGAGGACAGGGAATCTATGGCTACACCTTC.

The rearrangement links TRBV12-2 to TRBJ1-2. TRBV12-2 is a documented pseudogene. The CDR3 loop spans 15 amino acids. The CDR3 loop is CASRFGRDANYGYTF. CDR3 bases: TGTGCAAGTCGCTTCGGGAGGGATGCTAACTATGGCTACACCTTC.

The chain joins TRBV19 to TRBJ1-1; possible D gene TRBD1, 5 bases. V was clipped by 7 bases and J by 0 bases, with 12 bases between them. Germline V gene data show CDR1 as LNHDA and CDR2 as SQIVND (reference sequence). CDR3 length equals 14 residues. As DNA, the CDR3 is TGTGCCAGTATCCCGGGACGGATGAACACTGAAGCTTTCTTT. Translation: CASIPGRMNTEAFF.